Listed below are T cell receptor beta chains from one sample, sequenced in a study of radiotherapy plus CTLA-4 blockade in lung cancer. The repertoire was sequenced with immunoSEQ multiplex PCR; TCRdb's copy has only in-frame clones and lacks some. The top ten clones hold 7.1% of a sample with 75,000 or so clones, roughly 80% of them seen once. This sample comprised peripheral blood, obtained from a patient treated with radiotherapy plus ipilimumab. The source of these receptors is a human donor with non-small cell lung cancer who had a complete response to radiotherapy plus ipilimumab. CDR3s leave out the opening cysteine and the closing phenylalanine or tryptophan. D genes are given only for firm matches.

>TRBD2|TRBV28|13
ASSFSGGSQETQY
>NA|TRBV19|15
ASSIDGVGERTYGYT
>NA|TRBV5-1|12
ASSLAPDLARQY
>NA|TRBV20-1|8
SAGTIGYT
>TRBD1|TRBV7-9|11
ASSLVDRGEQY
>NA|TRBV12-2|14
ASRPRLPRGDNEQF
>TRBD1|TRBV19|13
ASSTITGESEKLF
>TRBD1|TRBV19|13
ASTPPGTGGNGYT
>NA|TRBV7-2|12
ASSSDSWNTEAF
>NA|TRBV7-2|15
ASSLDRALSSGNTIY
>NA|TRBV7-2|14
ASSLRGGWGSTEAF
>NA|TRBV6-6|14
ASNRRGPMQHYEQY
>TRBD2|TRBV9|14
ASSVAGTSGASGQF
>NA|TRBV11-2|12
ATSDGLAGYEQY
>NA|TRBV21-1|11
ASSSTGAGGYT
>TRBD1|TRBV6-4|12
ASSDTNRGNEQF
>NA|TRBV30|9
ARGARYGYT
>TRBD2|TRBV6-6|13
ASSLAGGGADTQY
>TRBD1|TRBV18|11
ASSPGQGETQY
>TRBD1|TRBV10-1|14
ASSEFGKGAGEKLF
>NA|TRBV27|9
AAGQNYGYT
>NA|TRBV11-3|11
ASSLRQNTEAF
>NA|TRBV5-6|13
ASSFQRAGANVLT
>NA|TRBV5-6|14
ASSFPDGEWVYEQY
>TRBD2|TRBV4-1|15
ASSLGLAGGPTDTQY